This T cell receptor (beta chain) stems from a study of blood T cell repertoires in COVID-19. For the study at large: Whether acute or convalescent, the COVID-19 samples came from the United States, Italy and Spain. Sources were T cells, B-cell-depleted T cells, or PBMCs; the material itself was cDNA or gDNA.

Trimming took 4 bases from V and 6 from J, leaving 16 bases between them. Looked up from germline, CDR1 is MNHEY and CDR2 is SVGAGI. CDR3 length: 15 amino acids. In the original processing: Quantification of nucleated cells was approximated via reference gene primer amplification. Sequencing was performed with immunoSEQ multiplex PCR; in TCRdb, only in-frame clones are kept and a portion is missing. V and J calls plus clone size are reproduced from that table; the DNA served to infer D and trimming. The sample records tens of thousands of clones, just under 85% being singletons. This chain joins TRBV6-5 and TRBJ2-1; tentatively, D is TRBD2 (6 bases). This receptor was obtained from a man aged 50-59 years with active COVID-19. The sample comprised peripheral blood. The CDR3 spells CASSLGTPLVNEQFF. CDR3 bases: TGTGCCAGCAGTTTGGGGACTCCCTTGGTCAATGAGCAGTTCTTC.